Presented here are 4 T cell receptor beta chains from one specimen sequenced in a study of blood T cell repertoires in COVID-19. Method: immunoSEQ multiplex PCR; TCRdb's copy keeps in-frame clones and lacks some. The sample includes about 170,000 clones, 87% seen only once; the top ten take 1.6%. The sequenced sample was peripheral blood. These receptors were obtained from a woman between 50 and 59 years old with acute or convalescent COVID-19.

This clone was observed a single time. The chain employs TRBV4-3 and TRBJ2-1; 7 positions agree with TRBD2. V trimming: 0 bases; J trimming: 7 bases; junction bases outside the gene matches: 15. The CDR3 has 18 amino acids. The germline V gene encodes CDR1 LGHNA and CDR2 YSLEER. The CDR3 region is CASSQEGPWEAGINEQFF. DNA of the CDR3: TGCGCCAGCAGCCAAGAGGGGCCCTGGGAAGCGGGGATAAATGAGCAGTTCTTC.

The chain carries TRBV19 and TRBJ1-6; 9 nucleotides match TRBD1. The CDR3 has 16 residues. Germline V gives CDR1 LNHDA, CDR2 SQIVND (reference sequence). With 7 bases clipped from V and 5 bases from J, the junction kept 9 bases outside the gene matches. This chain's CDR3 is CASTSRDREDNSPLHF. CDR3 coding DNA: TGTGCCAGTACTTCTCGGGACAGGGAGGATAATTCACCCCTCCACTTT. Full variable domain (remainder filled in from reference TRBV19 and TRBJ1-6): DGGITQSPKYLFRKEGQNVTLSCEQNLNHDAMYWYRQDPGQGLRLIYYSQIVNDFQKGDIAEGYSVSREKKESFPLTVTSAQKNPTAFYLCASTSRDREDNSPLHFGNGTRLTVT.

V and J are TRBV9 and TRBJ1-4, with 7 bases fitting TRBD1. Germline assignment: CDR1 SGDLS and CDR2 YYNGEE. V dropped 2 bases and J dropped 8; count of bases not matched to a gene: 6. The CDR3 is 14 residues long. The DNA of the CDR3 is TGTGCCAGCAGCGTGCAAGGGGGCTGGGAAAAACTGTTTTTT. Protein: CASSVQGGWEKLFF.

The J gene is TRBJ1-4, the V gene TRBV3-1 (or the pseudogene TRBV3-2), with 7 bases matching TRBD1. The germline V gene encodes CDR1 LGHDT and CDR2 YNNKEL (reference sequence). J lost 2 bases, V lost 1 base, and 1 base had no gene match. There are 15 residues in the CDR3. CDR3 sequence reads: CASSQGQGTNEKLFF. The CDR3 nucleotides are TGTGCCAGCAGCCAAGGACAGGGTACTAATGAAAAACTGTTTTTT.